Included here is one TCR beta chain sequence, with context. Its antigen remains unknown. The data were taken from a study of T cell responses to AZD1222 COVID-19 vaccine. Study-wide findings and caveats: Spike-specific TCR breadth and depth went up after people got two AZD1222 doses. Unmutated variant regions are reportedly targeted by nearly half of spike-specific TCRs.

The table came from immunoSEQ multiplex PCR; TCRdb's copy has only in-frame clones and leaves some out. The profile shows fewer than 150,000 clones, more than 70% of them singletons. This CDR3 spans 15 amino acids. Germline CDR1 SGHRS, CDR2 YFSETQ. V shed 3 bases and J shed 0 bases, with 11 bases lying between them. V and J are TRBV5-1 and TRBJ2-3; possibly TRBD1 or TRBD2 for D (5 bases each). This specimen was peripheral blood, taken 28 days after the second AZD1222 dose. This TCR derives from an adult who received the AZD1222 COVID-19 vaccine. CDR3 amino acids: CASSSRDGSTDTQYF. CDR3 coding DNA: TGCGCCAGCAGCTCCCGGGACGGAAGCACAGATACGCAGTATTTT.